This T cell receptor (beta chain) came from a study of blood T cell repertoires in COVID-19. Study-wide context: Sites in the United States, Italy and Spain provided acute and convalescent COVID-19 samples. The cDNA or gDNA used as material had been derived from T cells, B-cell-depleted T cells, or PBMCs.

Germline CDR1 is LNHDA and CDR2 is SQIVND (reference sequence). The CDR3 extends over 14 amino acids. V was clipped by 7 bases and J by 8 bases; unmatched bases: 10. Original processing methods: For nucleated cells, counts were estimated from reference gene primer amplification. Data came from immunoSEQ multiplex PCR; TCRdb stores just in-frame clones and leaves some out. Clone size and the V and J calls come from that table; the DNA yielded D and trimming. The sample yields about 150,000 clones, around 80% seen once. This sequence joins TRBV19 and TRBJ1-4; 7 bases map to TRBD1. Sequencing was done on a sample of peripheral blood. The clonotype comes from a man between 60 and 75 years old with acute or convalescent COVID-19. The CDR3 coding sequence is TGTGCCAGTACCCAACAGGGGTATCAAGAAAAACTGTTTTTT. It is translated as CASTQQGYQEKLFF.